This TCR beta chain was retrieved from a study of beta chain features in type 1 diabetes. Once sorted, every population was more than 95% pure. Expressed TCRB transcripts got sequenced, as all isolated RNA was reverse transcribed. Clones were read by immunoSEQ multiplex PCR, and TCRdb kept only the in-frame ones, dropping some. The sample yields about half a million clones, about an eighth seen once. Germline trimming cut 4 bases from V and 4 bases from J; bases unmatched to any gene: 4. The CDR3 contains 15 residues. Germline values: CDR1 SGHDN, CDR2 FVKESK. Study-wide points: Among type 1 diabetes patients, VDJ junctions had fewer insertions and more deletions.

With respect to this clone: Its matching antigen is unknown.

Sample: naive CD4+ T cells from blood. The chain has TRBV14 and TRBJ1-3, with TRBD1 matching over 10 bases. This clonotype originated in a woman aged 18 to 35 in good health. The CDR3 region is CASSRDRGFGNTIYF. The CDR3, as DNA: TGTGCCAGCAGCCGGGACAGGGGATTCGGAAACACCATATATTTT.